This entry is about one TCR beta chain. The antigen remains unidentified. The entry originates in a study of shared clonotypes between healthy human individuals. In the authors' methods: Owing to the provision of junction-only sequences devoid of quality scores by immunoSEQ, filtering differed. The protocol was immunoSEQ multiplex PCR, while the TCRdb copy is restricted to in-frame clones and leaves out a portion. The DNA was the basis for D and trimming; V, J and clone size are from that table. This table holds approximately 1,500,000 clones, 95% to 99% found once. The CDR3 covers 15 residues. The germline V gene has CDR1 WNHNN and CDR2 SYGVQD (reference sequence). V was clipped by 6 bases and J by 0 bases, with 13 bases between them. The study's findings and limits: The sampled material consisted only of blood, and tissue repertoires are likely to differ. A generally larger estimated richness was seen in naive subsets than in memory subsets.

In the CD4+ fraction, cells were divided into CD45RA+ naive and CD45RA-negative memory subsets. Input material: naive CD4+ T cells sorted from blood. Documented subset: CD45RA+ positively selected. The clonotype was recovered from a man aged 25-45 years in good health. The V call is TRBV10-1, the J call TRBJ2-3; D may be TRBD2 (6 bases). The CDR3 loop reads CASSGGKGSTDTQYF. As DNA, the CDR3 is TGCGCCAGCAGCGGGGGAAAGGGGAGCACAGATACGCAGTATTTT.